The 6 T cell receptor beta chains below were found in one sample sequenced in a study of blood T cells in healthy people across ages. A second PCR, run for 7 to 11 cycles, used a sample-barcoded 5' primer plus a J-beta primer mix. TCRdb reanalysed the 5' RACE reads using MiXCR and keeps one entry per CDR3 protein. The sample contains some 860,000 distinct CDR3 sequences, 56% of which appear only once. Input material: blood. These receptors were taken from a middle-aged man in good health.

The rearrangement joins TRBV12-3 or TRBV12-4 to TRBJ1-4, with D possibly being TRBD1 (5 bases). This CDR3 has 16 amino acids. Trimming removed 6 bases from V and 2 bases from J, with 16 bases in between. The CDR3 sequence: CASSPSGIGTNEKLFF. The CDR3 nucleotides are TGTGCCAGCAGCCCATCAGGGATAGGCACTAATGAAAAACTGTTTTTT.

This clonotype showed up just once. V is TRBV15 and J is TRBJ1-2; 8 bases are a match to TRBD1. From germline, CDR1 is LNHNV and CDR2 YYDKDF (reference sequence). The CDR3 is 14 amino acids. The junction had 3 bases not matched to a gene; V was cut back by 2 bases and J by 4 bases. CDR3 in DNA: TGTGCCACCAGCAGACCGGACAGGGCCTATGGCTACACCTTC. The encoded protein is CATSRPDRAYGYTF. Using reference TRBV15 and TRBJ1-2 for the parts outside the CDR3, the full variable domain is DAMVIQNPRYQVTQFGKPVTLSCSQTLNHNVMYWYQQKSSQAPKLLFHYYDKDFNNEADTPDNFQSRRPNTSFCFLDIRSPGLGDTAMYLCATSRPDRAYGYTFGSGTRLTVV.

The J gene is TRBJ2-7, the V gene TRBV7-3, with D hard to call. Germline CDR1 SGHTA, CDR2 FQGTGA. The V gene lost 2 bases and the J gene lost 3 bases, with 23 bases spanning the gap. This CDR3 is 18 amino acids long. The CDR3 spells CASSLAAHKVFSLYEQYF. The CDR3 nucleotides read TGTGCCAGCAGCTTAGCGGCCCACAAGGTTTTCAGCCTCTACGAGCAGTACTTC. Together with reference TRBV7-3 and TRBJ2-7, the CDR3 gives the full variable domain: GAGVSQTPSNKVTEKGKYVELRCDPISGHTALYWYRQSLGQGPEFLIYFQGTGAADDSGLPNDRFFAVRPEGSVSTLKIQRTERGDSAVYLCASSLAAHKVFSLYEQYFGPGTRLTVT.

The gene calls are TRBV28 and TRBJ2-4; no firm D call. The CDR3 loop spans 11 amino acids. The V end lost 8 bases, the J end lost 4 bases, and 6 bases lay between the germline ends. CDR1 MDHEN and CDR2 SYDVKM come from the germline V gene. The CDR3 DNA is TGTGCCAGCTACGGAAAAAACATTCAGTACTTC. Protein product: CASYGKNIQYF.

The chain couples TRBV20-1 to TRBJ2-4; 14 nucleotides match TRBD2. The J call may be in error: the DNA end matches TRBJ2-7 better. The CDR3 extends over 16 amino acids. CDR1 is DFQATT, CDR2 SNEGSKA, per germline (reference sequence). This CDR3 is CSAMGLAGAGTYEQYF. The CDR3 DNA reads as TGCAGTGCTATGGGACTAGCGGGAGCGGGCACTTACGAGCAGTACTTC.

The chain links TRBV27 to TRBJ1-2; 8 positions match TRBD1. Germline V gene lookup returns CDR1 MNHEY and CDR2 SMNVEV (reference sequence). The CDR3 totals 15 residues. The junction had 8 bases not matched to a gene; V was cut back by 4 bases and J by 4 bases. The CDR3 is CASSSTGAGIYGYTF. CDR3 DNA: TGTGCCAGCAGTTCGACAGGGGCGGGGATCTATGGCTACACCTTC.